These 10 T cell receptor beta chains share one sample of origin, sequenced in a study of PD-1 blockade in classical Hodgkin lymphoma. Patients all relapsed after autologous stem cell transplantation, and there was variation in brentuximab vedotin exposure. Investigators isolated CD4+ T cells from thawed PBMCs through magnetic negative selection. Clones were read by immunoSEQ multiplex PCR, and TCRdb kept only the in-frame ones, dropping some. Of about 35,000 clones listed, around 90% are singletons. Sequenced material: CD4+ T cells from blood, taken at baseline. The receptor set was obtained from a human donor with classical Hodgkin lymphoma.

J is TRBJ2-7 and V is TRBV5-1; possible D gene TRBD2, 6 bases. V lost 4 bases to trimming and J lost 3 bases, with 20 bases between them. Per the germline V gene, CDR1 is SGHRS and CDR2 is YFSETQ. The CDR3 has 16 residues. The CDR3 region is CASSPPLASMDYEQYF. CDR3 DNA sequence: TGCGCCAGCAGCCCTCCTCTAGCGTCAATGGACTACGAGCAGTACTTC.

The chain joins TRBV12-5 to TRBJ1-3, with 7 bases identical to TRBD1. The CDR3 is 16 amino acids. J gave up 2 bases and V 6 bases, and 10 bases lay outside the gene matches. Looked up from germline, CDR1 is LGHNT and CDR2 is FRNRAP. The CDR3 sequence: CASGITTGSAGNTIYF. Written as DNA, the CDR3 is TGTGCTAGTGGAATAACGACAGGGAGTGCTGGAAACACCATATATTTT.

This chain connects TRBV27 to TRBJ1-2; 9 bases map to TRBD1. The CDR3 extends over 17 amino acids. The junction had 18 bases not matched to a gene; V was cut back by 6 bases and J by 7 bases. Germline loops: CDR1 MNHEY, CDR2 SMNVEV (reference sequence). The CDR3: CASRPPGQGVPSSGYTF. The CDR3 DNA follows: TGTGCCAGCAGACCACCGGGACAGGGTGTTCCCTCCAGTGGCTACACCTTC.

This chain links TRBV30 with TRBJ2-7; 11 bases map to TRBD2. The ends lost 4 bases at V and 1 base at J; junction bases unmatched: 6. Per germline, CDR1 GTSNPN and CDR2 SVGIG (reference sequence). This CDR3 comprises 15 residues. This CDR3 reads CAWNTGLAESYEQYF. The CDR3 nucleotides are TGTGCCTGGAACACGGGACTAGCGGAATCCTACGAGCAGTACTTC.

The chain couples TRBV10-3 to TRBJ2-7; possibly TRBD1 for D (6 bases). The CDR3 is 13 residues long. The germline V gene has CDR1 ENHRY and CDR2 SYGVKD. V dropped 2 bases and J dropped 5 bases, with 10 bases sitting between them. CDR3 coding DNA: TGTGCCATCAGTGAGCGTGGGGGCGACGAGCAGTACTTC. Its protein product is CAISERGGDEQYF.

This chain connects TRBV6-1 to TRBJ2-5; D is unresolved. The CDR3 extends over 14 amino acids. Per the germline V gene, CDR1 is MNHNS and CDR2 is SASEGT. Trimming pared 4 bases from V and 4 bases from J, leaving 13 bases between. As DNA, the CDR3 is TGTGCCAGCAGTGTTCGTCCTATCCGAGAGACCCAGTACTTC. Protein sequence: CASSVRPIRETQYF.

The gene calls are TRBV21-1 and TRBJ1-2. TRBV21-1 is recorded as a pseudogene. The CDR3 consists of 18 residues. DNA of the CDR3: TGTGCCAGCAGCAAAGAGGGTCCTGATTGGCGGGACGACTATGGCTACACCTTC. This codes for CASSKEGPDWRDDYGYTF.

This clone has a handful of counts. V is TRBV5-4 and J is TRBJ1-2; no clear D. V lost 4 bases and J 6 bases, leaving 16 bases between the germline ends. Germline V CDR1 and CDR2: SGHNT, YYREEE (reference sequence). The CDR3 extends over 14 amino acids. The CDR3 loop reads CASSDRGGRNGYTF. CDR3 coding DNA: TGTGCCAGCAGCGATCGGGGAGGGAGGAATGGCTACACCTTC.

The chain carries TRBV4-1 and TRBJ2-3, with D maybe TRBD2 (6 bases). CDR1 and CDR2 (germline): MGHRA, YSYEKL. V lost 3 bases to trimming and J lost 2 bases, with 15 bases between them. The CDR3 extends over 16 amino acids. CDR3 nucleotides: TGCGCCAGCAGCCACCTTGGGCAGGACTACACAGATACGCAGTATTTT. As protein: CASSHLGQDYTDTQYF.

The chain uses TRBV7-7 and TRBJ2-3; D gene uncertain. V lost 5 bases, J lost 4 bases, and 16 bases lay in between. The CDR3 is 15 amino acids. The V gene's germline CDR1 is SSHAT and CDR2 FNYEAQ (reference sequence). CDR3 sequence reads: CASSPGPGGADTQYF. CDR3 coding DNA: TGTGCCAGCAGCCCTGGACCGGGTGGGGCAGATACGCAGTATTTT.